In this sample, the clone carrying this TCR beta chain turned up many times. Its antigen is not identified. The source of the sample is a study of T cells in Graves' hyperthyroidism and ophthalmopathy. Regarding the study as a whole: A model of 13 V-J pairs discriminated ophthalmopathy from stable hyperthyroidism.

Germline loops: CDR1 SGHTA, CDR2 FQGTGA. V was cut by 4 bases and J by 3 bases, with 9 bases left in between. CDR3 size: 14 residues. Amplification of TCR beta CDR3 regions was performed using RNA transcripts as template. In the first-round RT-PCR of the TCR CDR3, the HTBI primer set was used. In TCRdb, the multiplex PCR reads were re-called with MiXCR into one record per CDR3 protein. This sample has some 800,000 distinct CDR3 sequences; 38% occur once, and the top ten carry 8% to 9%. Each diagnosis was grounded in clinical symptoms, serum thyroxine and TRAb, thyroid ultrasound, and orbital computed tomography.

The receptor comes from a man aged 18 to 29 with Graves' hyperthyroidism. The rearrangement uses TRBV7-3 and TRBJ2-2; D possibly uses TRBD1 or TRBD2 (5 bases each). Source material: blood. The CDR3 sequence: CASSWDGDTGELFF. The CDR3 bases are TGTGCCAGCAGCTGGGACGGTGACACCGGGGAGCTGTTTTTT.